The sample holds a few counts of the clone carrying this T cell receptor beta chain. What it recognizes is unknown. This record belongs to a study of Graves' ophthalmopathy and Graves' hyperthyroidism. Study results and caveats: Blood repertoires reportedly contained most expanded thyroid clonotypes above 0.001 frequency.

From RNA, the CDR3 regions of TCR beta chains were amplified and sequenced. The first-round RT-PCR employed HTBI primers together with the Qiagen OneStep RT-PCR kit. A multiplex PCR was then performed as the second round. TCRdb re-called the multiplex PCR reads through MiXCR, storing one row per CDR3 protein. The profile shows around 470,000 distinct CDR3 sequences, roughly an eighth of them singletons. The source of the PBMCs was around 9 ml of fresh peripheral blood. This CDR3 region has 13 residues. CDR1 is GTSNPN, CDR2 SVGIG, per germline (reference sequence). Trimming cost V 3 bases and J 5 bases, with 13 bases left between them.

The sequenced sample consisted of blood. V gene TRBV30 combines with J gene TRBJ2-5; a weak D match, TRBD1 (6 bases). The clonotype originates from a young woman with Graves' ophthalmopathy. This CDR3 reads CAWRGQGMETQYF. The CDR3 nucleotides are TGTGCCTGGAGGGGGCAGGGGATGGAGACCCAGTACTTC.